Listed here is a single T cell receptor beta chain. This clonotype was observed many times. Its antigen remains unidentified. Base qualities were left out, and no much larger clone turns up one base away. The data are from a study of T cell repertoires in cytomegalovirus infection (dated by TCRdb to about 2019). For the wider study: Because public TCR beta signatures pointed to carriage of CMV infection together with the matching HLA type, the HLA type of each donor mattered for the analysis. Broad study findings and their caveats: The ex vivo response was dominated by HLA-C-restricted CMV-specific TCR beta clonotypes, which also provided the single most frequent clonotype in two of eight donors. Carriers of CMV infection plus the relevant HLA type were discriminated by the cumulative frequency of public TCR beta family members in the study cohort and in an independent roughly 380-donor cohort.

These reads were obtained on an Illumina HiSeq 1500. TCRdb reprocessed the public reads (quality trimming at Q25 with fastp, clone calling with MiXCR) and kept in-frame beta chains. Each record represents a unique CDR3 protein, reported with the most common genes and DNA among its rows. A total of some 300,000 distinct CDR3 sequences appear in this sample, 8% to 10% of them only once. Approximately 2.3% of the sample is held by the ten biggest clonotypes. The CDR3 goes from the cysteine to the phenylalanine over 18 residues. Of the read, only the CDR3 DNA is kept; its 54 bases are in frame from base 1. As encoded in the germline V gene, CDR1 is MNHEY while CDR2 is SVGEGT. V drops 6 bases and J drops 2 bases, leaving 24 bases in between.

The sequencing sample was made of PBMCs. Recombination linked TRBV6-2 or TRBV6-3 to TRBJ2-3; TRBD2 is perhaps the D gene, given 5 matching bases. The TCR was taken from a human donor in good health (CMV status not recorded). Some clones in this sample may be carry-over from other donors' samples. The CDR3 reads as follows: CASRHRGKTDYNTDTQYF. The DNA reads TGTGCCAGCAGACACAGAGGGAAGACGGATTATAACACAGATACGCAGTATTTT.